The 8 T cell receptor beta chains below come from one sample, sequenced in a study of T cells in Graves' hyperthyroidism and ophthalmopathy. RNA transcripts yielded amplified TCR beta CDR3 regions. Carried out on the TCR CDR3, a first-round RT-PCR used the HTBI primer set. A single record per CDR3 protein comes from TCRdb applying MiXCR to the multiplex PCR reads. The data show around 99,000 distinct CDR3 sequences, roughly 15% seen once. The material sequenced was blood. The receptors were sampled from a woman in her fifties or sixties with Graves' hyperthyroidism.

The sample holds many counts of this clonotype. The rearrangement joins TRBV12-3 or TRBV12-4 to TRBJ2-5; D perhaps matches TRBD1 (5 bases). The CDR3 is 12 residues long. V dropped 6 bases and J dropped 4 bases, with 9 bases sitting between them. Here the CDR3 reads CASRSGRETQYF. In DNA, the CDR3 is TGTGCCAGCAGGTCAGGGCGAGAGACCCAGTACTTC.

This clonotype appeared many times. CDR3 amino acids: CASSLEASGGGYTF. CDR3 sequence (DNA): TGTGCCAGCAGTTTAGAGGCCAGTGGAGGTGGCTACACCTTC. The chain recombines TRBV28 with TRBJ1-2; D uncertain. The V end lost 2 bases, the J end lost 7 bases, and 14 bases lay between the germline ends. CDR1 is MDHEN, CDR2 SYDVKM, per germline. There are 14 residues in the CDR3.

This clonotype was observed at least ten times. The genes are TRBV15 and TRBJ2-7, with 8 positions matching TRBD1. Germline V gene data show CDR1 as LNHNV and CDR2 as YYDKDF (reference sequence). V dropped 3 bases and J dropped 3; count of bases not matched to a gene: 7. This CDR3 comprises 15 residues. The CDR3 reads CATSRGDRRGYEQYV. The CDR3, as DNA: TGTGCCACCAGCAGGGGGGACAGGCGAGGCTACGAGCAGTACGTC.

In this sample, this clonotype turned up many times. The V gene is TRBV7-8, the J gene TRBJ2-1; D possibly corresponds to TRBD1 (6 bases). The CDR3 length is 13 residues. The germline CDR1 and CDR2 sequences are SGHVS and FQNEAQ. V was pared by 5 bases and J by 6 bases, with 11 bases between. The CDR3 sequence: CASSLGQINEQFF. Written as DNA, the CDR3 is TGTGCCAGCAGCCTGGGACAAATCAATGAGCAGTTCTTC.

This clonotype appeared many times. The rearrangement uses TRBV10-1 and TRBJ2-1; 9 bases fit TRBD2. V trimming: 5 bases; J trimming: 4 bases; junction bases outside the gene matches: 6. CDR3 length equals 15 residues. Per the germline V gene, CDR1 is WNHNN and CDR2 is SYGVQD (reference sequence). The CDR3, as DNA: TGCGCCAGCAGTCGGGCTAGCGGGATTTACAATGAGCAGTTCTTC. Protein: CASSRASGIYNEQFF.

This clonotype was seen repeatedly, ten times or more. V is TRBV18 and J is TRBJ1-6; D uncertain. The germline gives CDR1 KGHSH, CDR2 LQKENI. The CDR3 is 15 residues long. Trimming cost V 3 bases and J 7 bases, with 13 bases left between them. CDR3 coding DNA: TGTGCCAGCTCACCTACATACCGGCTCAATTCACCCCTCCACTTT. As protein: CASSPTYRLNSPLHF.

The table lists this clonotype with many counts. The V gene is TRBV6-1, the J gene TRBJ1-5; no reliable D call. This CDR3 contains 14 residues. Trimming took off 3 bases at V and 5 bases at J, with 11 bases between the two ends. CDR1 MNHNS and CDR2 SASEGT come from the germline V gene. The CDR3 protein is CASSEDGRDQPQHF. DNA for the CDR3: TGTGCCAGCAGTGAGGATGGGAGGGATCAGCCCCAGCATTTT.

In its sample, this clonotype was seen many times. V gene TRBV5-6 combines with J gene TRBJ2-1; 9 positions agree with TRBD2. J lost 7 bases, V lost 4 bases, and 9 bases had no gene match. Germline V gene sequence: CDR1 SGHDT, CDR2 YYEEEE. This CDR3 comprises 15 residues. The CDR3 region has the DNA TGTGCCAGCAGCGGATTAGCGGGAGTCGGAAATGAGCAGTTCTTC. It codes for CASSGLAGVGNEQFF.